These T cell receptor beta chains were read from a single sample in a study of spatial heterogeneity in lung cancer. TCRdb reprocessed the 5' RACE reads via MiXCR and lists one record per CDR3 protein. The sample includes under 40,000 distinct CDR3 sequences, more than 4.5% of them seen just once. This specimen was PBMCs, taken at surgery. Receptor source: a female donor with early-stage non-small cell lung cancer. The CDR3 runs from the conserved cysteine through the conserved F or W. Each record gives: J gene, V gene, clone size, D gene, CDR3 DNA, CDR3 protein. The D gene is left open where the match is weak. Size is stated for part of the rows, as once, few or many counts, or as a class when the clone is expanded.

TRBJ1-1 | TRBV30 | many | - | TGTGCCTGGAGTCGTGGGAATAGGAACACTGAAGCTTTCTTT | CAWSRGNRNTEAFF
TRBJ1-5 | TRBV2 | - | - | TGTGCCAGCAGTCTTCAGCGAGATCAGCCCCAGCATTTT | CASSLQRDQPQHF
TRBJ1-5 | TRBV20-1 | many | - | TGCAGTGCTAGAAAGACAGGTAATAGCAATCAGCCCCAGCATTTT | CSARKTGNSNQPQHF
TRBJ1-5 | TRBV6-5 | many | TRBD1 | TGTGCCAGCAGGCTCGGACAGGGGATTCAGCCCCAGCATTTT | CASRLGQGIQPQHF
TRBJ1-5 | TRBV10-3 | many | TRBD1 | TGTGCCATCAGTGACTCGGACAGGGGGTATCAGCCCCAGCATTTT | CAISDSDRGYQPQHF
TRBJ1-6 | TRBV5-1 | many | - | TGCGCCAGCAGCTTGGCACCGTCTGGACGTAATTCACCCCTCCACTTT | CASSLAPSGRNSPLHF
TRBJ1-6 | TRBV10-3 | many | - | TGTGCCATCAGTGATAGCCGGGACATAGATTCACCCCTCCACTTT | CAISDSRDIDSPLHF
TRBJ2-3 | TRBV7-3 | many | - | TGTGCCAGCAGCCGGGGGACAGCTAGCACAGATACGCAGTATTTT | CASSRGTASTDTQYF
TRBJ2-7 | TRBV6-6 | many | - | TGTGCCAGCAGACTCTGGGAAGAGCAGTACTTC | CASRLWEEQYF
TRBJ2-7 | TRBV5-1 | many | - | TGCGCCAGCAGCTTTGGACAGCTGACAAGCTCCTACGAGCAGTACTTC | CASSFGQLTSSYEQYF
TRBJ1-1 | TRBV6-4 | many | TRBD1 | TGTGCCAGCAGTGGCCGGACAGGGGGCCGCCTCACTGAAGCTTTCTTT | CASSGRTGGRLTEAFF
TRBJ2-3 | TRBV5-1 | medium-sized | TRBD2 | TGCGCCAGCAGCTACGCAGCGGGGGCGACCACAGATACGCAGTATTTT | CASSYAAGATTDTQYF
TRBJ2-7 | TRBV5-1 | many | TRBD1 | TGCGCCAGCAGCTTAGACAGGGGAAGGGTCTACGAGCAGTACTTC | CASSLDRGRVYEQYF
TRBJ1-5 | TRBV10-2 | many | - | TGCGCCAGCACTCAAGGTAATCAGCCCCAGCATTTT | CASTQGNQPQHF
TRBJ2-2 | TRBV6-2/TRBV6-3 | many | TRBD2 | TGTGCCAGCAACAACGCGTCTAGCGGGCCTCTGAACACCGGGGAGCTGTTTTTT | CASNNASSGPLNTGELFF
TRBJ1-1 | TRBV20-1 | many | - | TGCAGTGCTAGAGTCGAGACGGTGAACACTGAAGCTTTCTTT | CSARVETVNTEAFF
TRBJ2-2 | TRBV5-4 | many | - | TGTGCCAGCAGCTTGGGGGGCCCCGGGGAGCTGTTTTTT | CASSLGGPGELFF
TRBJ1-4 | TRBV18 | - | - | TGTGCCAGCTCACAGGGGGTTCCTGCAACTAATGAAAAACTGTTTTTT | CASSQGVPATNEKLFF
TRBJ1-2 | TRBV6-5 | - | - | TGTGCCAGCAGTTACCCGGAAGGGGGGAACTATGGCTACACCTTC | CASSYPEGGNYGYTF
TRBJ1-4 | TRBV13 | - | - | TGTGCCAGCAGCTCCTTCTGGCGAACTAATGAAAAACTGTTTTTT | CASSSFWRTNEKLFF
TRBJ2-7 | TRBV3-1 | - | - | TGTGCCAGCAGCCCCCCAGGCGTGGTCCCTGGTTACTTC | CASSPPGVVPGYF
TRBJ1-6 | TRBV15 | few | TRBD1 | TGTGCCACCAGCATAAACAGGGGGCGCATTGATAATTCACCCCTCCACTTT | CATSINRGRIDNSPLHF
TRBJ2-6 | TRBV7-3 | - | - | TGTGCCAGCAGGCCATCTGGGGCCAACGTCCTGACTTTC | CASRPSGANVLTF
TRBJ1-2 | TRBV20-1 | few | TRBD1 | TGCAGTGCTTCGGGACAGGGGGCCTATGGCTACACCTTC | CSASGQGAYGYTF
TRBJ1-5 | TRBV28 | many | TRBD1 | TGTGCCAGCAGATCGACAGGGTCGGGGAATCAGCCCCAGCATTTT | CASRSTGSGNQPQHF
TRBJ2-5 | TRBV11-2 | many | - | TGTGCCAGCAGCTTAGATCTAGGACAAGAGACCCAGTACTTC | CASSLDLGQETQYF
TRBJ2-1 | TRBV12-3/TRBV12-4 | many | TRBD2 | TGTGCCAGCACCCTCGGACTAGCGAAGAACAATGAGCAGTTCTTC | CASTLGLAKNNEQFF
TRBJ2-7 | TRBV20-1 | many | TRBD1 | TGCAGTGCTTACGACAGGGGAGGCTACGAGCAGTACTTC | CSAYDRGGYEQYF
TRBJ2-1 | TRBV3-1 | - | TRBD1 | TGTGCCAGCAGCCATAACGACAGGGGCCCTGGCAATGAGCAGTTCTTC | CASSHNDRGPGNEQFF
TRBJ2-5 | TRBV2 | - | - | TGTGCCAGCAATCAGTACCAAGAGACCCAGTACTTC | CASNQYQETQYF
TRBJ1-5 | TRBV19 | many | - | TGTGCCAGTAGTATAGATCGCGCGAGCAATCAGCCCCAGCATTTT | CASSIDRASNQPQHF